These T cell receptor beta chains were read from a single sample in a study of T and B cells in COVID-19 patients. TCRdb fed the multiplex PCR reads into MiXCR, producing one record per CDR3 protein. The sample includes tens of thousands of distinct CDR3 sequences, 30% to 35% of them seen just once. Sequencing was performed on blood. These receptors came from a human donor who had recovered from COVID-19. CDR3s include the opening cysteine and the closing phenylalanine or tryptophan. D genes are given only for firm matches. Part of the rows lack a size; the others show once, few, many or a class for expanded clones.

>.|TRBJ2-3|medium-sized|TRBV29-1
CSAGDEDTQYF
TGCAGCGCAGGGGACGAAGATACGCAGTATTTT
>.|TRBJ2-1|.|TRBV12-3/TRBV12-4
CASSAPEARDEQFF
TGTGCCAGCAGTGCGCCTGAGGCCCGGGATGAGCAGTTCTTC
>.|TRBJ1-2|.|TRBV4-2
CASSQPTPRAVNYGYTF
TGTGCCAGCAGCCAACCGACCCCGCGAGCTGTTAACTATGGCTACACCTTC
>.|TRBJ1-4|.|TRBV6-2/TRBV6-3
CASSEPRGLSEKLFF
TGTGCCAGCAGTGAACCTCGGGGGCTGAGTGAAAAACTGTTTTTT
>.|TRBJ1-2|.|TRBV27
CASSLSGIYGYTF
TGTGCCAGCAGTTTATCAGGGATCTATGGCTACACCTTC
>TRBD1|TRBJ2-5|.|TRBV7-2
CASSLASGQGRNQETQYF
TGTGCCAGCAGCTTAGCGTCTGGACAGGGGAGGAACCAAGAGACCCAGTACTTC
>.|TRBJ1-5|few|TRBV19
CASSVPGWQGRGQPQHF
TGTGCCAGTAGTGTCCCCGGGTGGCAGGGGAGAGGACAGCCCCAGCATTTT
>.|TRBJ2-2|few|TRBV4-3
CASSQEGAKGELFF
TGCGCCAGCAGCCAAGAGGGGGCAAAGGGGGAGCTGTTTTTT
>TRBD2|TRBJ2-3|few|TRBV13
CASSASAGGLPDTQYF
TGTGCCAGCAGCGCCTCGGCGGGGGGGCTGCCAGATACGCAGTATTTT
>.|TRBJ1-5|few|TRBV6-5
CASRTDPGFGNQPQHF
TGTGCCAGCAGGACTGACCCGGGGTTCGGCAATCAGCCCCAGCATTTT
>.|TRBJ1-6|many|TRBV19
CASSIEGTSPLHF
TGTGCCAGTAGTATTGAGGGGACTTCACCCCTCCACTTT
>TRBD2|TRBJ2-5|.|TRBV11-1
CASSLVSSGPKGPQYF
TGTGCCAGCAGCTTAGTATCTAGCGGGCCCAAAGGCCCCCAGTACTTC
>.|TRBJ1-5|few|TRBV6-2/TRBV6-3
CASKPRHLNQPQHF
TGTGCCAGCAAGCCGCGACACCTTAATCAGCCCCAGCATTTT
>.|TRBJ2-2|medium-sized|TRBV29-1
CSVEDPRPTSGELFF
TGCAGCGTTGAAGATCCGAGGCCCACCTCCGGGGAGCTGTTTTTT
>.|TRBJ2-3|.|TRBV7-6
CASSLATPRADTQYF
TGTGCCAGCAGCTTAGCAACGCCCCGGGCAGATACGCAGTATTTT
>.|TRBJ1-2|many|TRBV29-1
CSDQPRTDYGYTF
TGCAGCGACCAGCCAAGGACAGACTATGGCTACACCTTC
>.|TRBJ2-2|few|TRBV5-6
CASSLWGVRGELFF
TGTGCCAGCAGCTTATGGGGGGTTCGCGGGGAGCTGTTTTTT
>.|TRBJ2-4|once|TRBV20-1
CSASRGIQYF
TGCAGTGCTAGTAGGGGCATCCAGTACTTC
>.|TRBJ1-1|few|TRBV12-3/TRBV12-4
CASTPGEGMNTEAFF
TGTGCCAGCACCCCCGGGGAGGGCATGAACACTGAAGCTTTCTTT
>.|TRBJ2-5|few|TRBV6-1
CASRFGFSETQYF
TGTGCCAGCAGGTTTGGGTTTTCAGAGACCCAGTACTTC
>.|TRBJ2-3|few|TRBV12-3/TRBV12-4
CASSTQPWGSDTQYF
TGTGCCAGCAGTACTCAGCCGTGGGGGTCAGATACGCAGTATTTT
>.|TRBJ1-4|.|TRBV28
CASSLGGAVGEKLFF
TGTGCCAGCAGTTTAGGGGGCGCTGTCGGAGAAAAACTGTTTTTT
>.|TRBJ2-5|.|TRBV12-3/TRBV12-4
CASSYMTSQGETQYF
TGTGCCAGCAGTTATATGACTTCGCAGGGGGAGACCCAGTACTTC
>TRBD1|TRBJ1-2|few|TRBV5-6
CASSSQGANGYTF
TGTGCCAGCAGCTCGCAGGGGGCTAACGGCTACACCTTC
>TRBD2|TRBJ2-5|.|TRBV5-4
CASSLGLASETQYF
TGTGCCAGCAGCTTGGGACTAGCGTCAGAGACCCAGTACTTC
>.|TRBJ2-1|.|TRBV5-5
CGSSQRESPYNEQFF
TGTGGCAGCAGCCAAAGGGAGAGCCCCTACAATGAGCAGTTCTTC
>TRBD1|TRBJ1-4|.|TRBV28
CASRGQGREKLFF
TGTGCCAGCAGAGGACAGGGAAGGGAAAAACTGTTTTTT
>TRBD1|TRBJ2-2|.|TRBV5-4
CASSPGQGLLNTGELFF
TGTGCCAGCAGCCCGGGACAGGGCCTTCTGAACACCGGGGAGCTGTTTTTT
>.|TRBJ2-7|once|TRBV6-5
CASGNFYEQYF
TGTGCCAGCGGAAATTTTTACGAGCAGTACTTC
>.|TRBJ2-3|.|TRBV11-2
CASSLGFSGSGDTQYF
TGTGCCAGCAGCTTAGGGTTTAGCGGAAGTGGAGATACGCAGTATTTT
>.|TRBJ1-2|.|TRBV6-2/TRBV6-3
CATTGSHLGYTF
TGTGCCACCACAGGGAGTCATCTAGGCTACACCTTC
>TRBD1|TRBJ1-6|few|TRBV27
CASSLGQGSSYNSPLHF
TGTGCCAGCAGTTTGGGACAGGGTAGTTCCTATAATTCACCCCTCCACTTT
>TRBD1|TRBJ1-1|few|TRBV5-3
CARSLVSGGAFF
TGTGCCAGAAGCTTGGTGTCAGGGGGAGCTTTCTTT
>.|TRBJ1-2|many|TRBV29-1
CSVEGLSGHGYGYTF
TGCAGCGTTGAAGGCCTTTCGGGACACGGCTATGGCTACACCTTC
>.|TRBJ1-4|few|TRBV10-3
CATRDRSPATNEKLFF
TGTGCCACGAGAGACAGGAGCCCTGCAACTAATGAAAAACTGTTTTTT
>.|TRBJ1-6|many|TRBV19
CASSIARTENSPLHF
TGTGCCAGTAGTATTGCTCGGACAGAGAATTCACCCCTCCACTTT
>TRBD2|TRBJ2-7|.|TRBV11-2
CASSLDHGLAVHEQYF
TGTGCCAGCAGCTTAGACCACGGACTAGCGGTCCACGAGCAGTACTTC
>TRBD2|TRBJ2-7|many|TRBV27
CASSFTASGSQYEQYF
TGTGCCAGCAGTTTTACTGCTAGCGGGAGTCAGTACGAGCAGTACTTC
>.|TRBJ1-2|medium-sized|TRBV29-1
CSVEAGGGSGYTF
TGCAGCGTTGAAGCAGGTGGGGGAAGTGGCTACACCTTC
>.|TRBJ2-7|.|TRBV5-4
CASSLGGGGGEEQYF
TGTGCCAGCAGCTTGGGGGGCGGAGGGGGAGAAGAGCAGTACTTC
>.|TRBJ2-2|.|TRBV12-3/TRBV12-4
CASSFSGGELFF
TGTGCCAGCAGTTTTTCTGGCGGGGAGCTGTTTTTT
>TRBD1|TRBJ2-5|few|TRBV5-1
CASVRTGGGLWQETQYF
TGCGCCAGCGTACGGACAGGGGGCGGTTTGTGGCAAGAGACCCAGTACTTC
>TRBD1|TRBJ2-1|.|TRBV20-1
CSGRDPGQVGSEQFF
TGCAGTGGTAGAGATCCGGGACAGGTTGGGAGTGAGCAGTTCTTC
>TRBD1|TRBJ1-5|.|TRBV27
CASSPRDRGNQPQHF
TGTGCCAGCAGTCCCCGGGACAGGGGAAATCAGCCCCAGCATTTT
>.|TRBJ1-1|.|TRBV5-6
CASSTNMNTEAFF
TGTGCCAGCAGCACTAATATGAACACTGAAGCTTTCTTT
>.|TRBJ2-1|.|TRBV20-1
CSARPRSDTYNEQFF
TGCAGTGCTAGACCCCGGAGCGACACCTACAATGAGCAGTTCTTC
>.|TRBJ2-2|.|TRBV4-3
CASSQDSVRNTGELFF
TGCGCCAGCAGCCAAGATTCAGTGAGAAACACCGGGGAGCTGTTTTTT
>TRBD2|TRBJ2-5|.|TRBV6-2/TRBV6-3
CASSDTSGARETQYF
TGTGCCAGCAGTGATACTAGCGGGGCACGGGAGACCCAGTACTTC
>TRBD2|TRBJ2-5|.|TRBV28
CASSTGGGAEETQYF
TGTGCCAGCAGTACGGGCGGGGGGGCTGAGGAGACCCAGTACTTC
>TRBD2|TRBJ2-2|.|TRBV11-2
CASRQRLAGATNTGELFF
TGTGCCAGCAGGCAACGACTAGCGGGGGCCACGAACACCGGGGAGCTGTTTTTT
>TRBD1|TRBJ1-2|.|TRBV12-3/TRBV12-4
CASSLRPGGDPNYGYTF
TGTGCCAGCAGTTTAAGGCCAGGGGGCGACCCTAACTATGGCTACACCTTC
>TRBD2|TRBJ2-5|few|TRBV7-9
CASSLQLAPYF
TGTGCCAGCAGCTTACAACTAGCGCCGTACTTC
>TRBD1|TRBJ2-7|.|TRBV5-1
CASSLRQGVPGEQYF
TGCGCCAGCAGCCTTCGACAGGGGGTTCCGGGAGAGCAGTACTTC
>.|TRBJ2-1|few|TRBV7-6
CASSFDRSYNEQFF
TGTGCCAGCAGCTTCGATCGCTCCTACAATGAGCAGTTCTTC
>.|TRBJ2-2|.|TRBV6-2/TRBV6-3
CASSPGRELFF
TGTGCCAGCAGTCCAGGGCGGGAGCTGTTTTTT
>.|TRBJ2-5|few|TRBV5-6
CASSLAPGVGETQYF
TGTGCCAGCAGCTTGGCGCCAGGGGTTGGAGAGACCCAGTACTTC
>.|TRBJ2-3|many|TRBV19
CASTPPGALDTQYF
TGTGCCAGTACCCCCCCCGGGGCGCTAGATACGCAGTATTTT
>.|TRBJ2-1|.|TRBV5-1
CASSGRYNEQFF
TGCGCCAGCAGCGGACGATACAATGAGCAGTTCTTC
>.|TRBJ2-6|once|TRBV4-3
CASSQGMVSGANVLTF
TGCGCCAGCAGCCAAGGAATGGTCTCTGGGGCCAACGTCCTGACTTTC
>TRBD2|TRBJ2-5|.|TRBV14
CASSQGHSGGETQYF
TGTGCCAGCAGCCAAGGCCACAGCGGGGGGGAGACCCAGTACTTC